One sample yielded the 13 T cell receptor beta chains listed below, sequenced in a study of T cells in Graves' hyperthyroidism and ophthalmopathy. Amplification of TCR beta CDR3 regions used RNA as the template. HTBI primers were employed in a first-round RT-PCR of the TCR CDR3. One entry per CDR3 protein results from TCRdb running MiXCR on the multiplex PCR reads. This sample has 330,000 or so distinct CDR3 sequences, with less than 20% found just once. The specimen sequenced was blood. These receptors came from a middle-aged man with Graves' ophthalmopathy.

This clonotype was detected only a few times. The V gene is TRBV30, the J gene TRBJ1-1; weak D call: TRBD1 (5 bases). V shed 4 bases and J shed 1 base, with 10 bases lying between them. There are 13 residues in the CDR3. Germline CDR1 is GTSNPN and CDR2 is SVGIG (reference sequence). The DNA of the CDR3 is TGTGCCTGGATCACAACAGGGAACACTGAAGCTTTCTTT. Protein product: CAWITTGNTEAFF.

This clonotype was seen a few times. The chain recombines TRBV6-1 with TRBJ1-5; the D gene is possibly TRBD1 (5 bases). Trimming removed 7 bases at V and 5 bases at J, with 12 bases between. CDR1 is MNHNS, CDR2 SASEGT, per germline. The length of the CDR3 is 13 residues. This CDR3 is CASTVQGDQPQHF. DNA for the CDR3: TGTGCCAGCACCGTCCAGGGAGATCAGCCCCAGCATTTT.

This clonotype was counted only a few times. The chain carries TRBV24-1 and TRBJ1-2, with TRBD1 matching 10 bases. J gave up 0 bases and V 5 bases, and 2 bases lay outside the gene matches. Per germline, CDR1 KGHDR and CDR2 SFDVKD. This CDR3 contains 15 residues. CDR3 region: CATSAGQGTNYGYTF. CDR3 nucleotide sequence: TGTGCCACCAGTGCGGGACAGGGGACTAACTATGGCTACACCTTC.

This clonotype was found a few times. This chain joins TRBV3-1 and TRBJ1-2; 9 positions match TRBD1. CDR1 and CDR2 from the germline V gene are LGHDT and YNNKEL (reference sequence). This CDR3 is 13 amino acids long. J was trimmed by 6 bases and V by 4 bases; bases with no gene match: 3. The CDR3 protein is CASSPRQGDGYTF. The CDR3 DNA follows: TGTGCCAGCAGCCCTAGACAGGGGGATGGCTACACCTTC.

This clonotype was counted many times. The chain uses TRBV7-8 and TRBJ2-3; D is perhaps TRBD1 or TRBD2 (5 bases each). CDR1 SGHVS and CDR2 FQNEAQ come from the germline V gene. Trimming stripped 7 bases from V and 5 bases from J, with 28 bases between. This CDR3 has 18 residues. CDR3 region: CASTKSRFGTASLDTQYF. The CDR3 DNA is TGTGCCAGCACCAAGAGTAGATTTGGGACCGCTAGTCTAGATACGCAGTATTTT. The full variable domain, its missing parts supplied by reference TRBV7-8 and TRBJ2-3, is GAGVSQSPRYKVAKRGQDVALRCDPISGHVSLFWYQQALGQGPEFLTYFQNEAQLDKSGLPSDRFFAERPEGSVSTLKIQRTQQEDSAVYLCASTKSRFGTASLDTQYFGPGTRLTVL.

In DNA, the CDR3 is TGTGCCAGCAGTAGGGGTGCGGGCACAGATACGCAGTATTTT. Amino acid sequence: CASSRGAGTDTQYF. This rearrangement joins TRBV6-1 to TRBJ2-3, with a weak D call TRBD1 (5 bases). Looked up from germline, CDR1 is MNHNS and CDR2 is SASEGT. V shed 5 bases and J shed 1 base, with 10 bases lying between them. The CDR3 is 14 amino acids.

The sample holds a few counts of this clonotype. The J gene is TRBJ2-7, the V gene TRBV19, with TRBD2 as a possible D gene (5 bases). The CDR3 is made up of 14 amino acids. Trimming took 4 bases from V and 0 from J, leaving 10 bases between them. Germline V gene sequence: CDR1 LNHDA, CDR2 SQIVND (reference sequence). Written as DNA, the CDR3 is TGTGCCAGTAGTAGAAATAGCGACTCCTACGAGCAGTACTTC. Translation gives CASSRNSDSYEQYF.

This clonotype was observed a single time. V is TRBV11-2 and J is TRBJ2-5, with D maybe TRBD1 (6 bases). V lost 5 bases, J lost 1 base, and 14 bases lay in between. The CDR3 covers 15 residues. Germline V lookup: CDR1 SGHAT, CDR2 FQNNGV. CDR3 residues: CASSPGQKIQETQYF. Written as DNA, the CDR3 is TGTGCCAGCAGCCCAGGACAGAAAATCCAAGAGACCCAGTACTTC.

This clonotype was seen once. A much larger clonotype is one base distant, so this may be a read error. This chain links TRBV2 with TRBJ2-7; D may be TRBD1 (6 bases). The CDR3 totals 15 residues. Germline-derived CDR1 and CDR2 are SNHLY and FYNNEI. The CDR3 bases are TGTGCCGGCAGTGAAGGGGCCTACAGGGCCCACGAGCAGTACTTC. Its protein product is CAGSEGAYRAHEQYF.

The J gene is TRBJ2-1, the V gene TRBV7-3; no firm D call. The germline V gene has CDR1 SGHTA and CDR2 FQGTGA. V was clipped by 2 bases and J by 5 bases, with 4 bases between them. CDR3 length: 12 residues. In DNA, the CDR3 is TGTGCCAGCAGCTTAGGTCACAATGAGCAGTTCTTC. The encoded protein is CASSLGHNEQFF.

Details on this clonotype: With a much larger clone just one base away, this may be a read error. The rearrangement links TRBV28 to TRBJ1-5, with 8 bases aligning to TRBD1. The junction had 9 bases not matched to a gene; V was cut back by 8 bases and J by 6 bases. Germline lookup yields CDR1 MDHEN and CDR2 SYDVKM. CDR3 length: 14 residues. This CDR3 reads CASGPYDRGQPQHF. Written as DNA, the CDR3 is TGTGCCAGCGGTCCATACGACAGGGGTCAGCCCCAGCATTTT.

This clonotype has at least ten counts. The CDR3 DNA sequence: TGTGCCAGCAGCCCGTACCTCAATGAGCAGTTCTTC. Its protein product is CASSPYLNEQFF. The gene calls are TRBV11-2 and TRBJ2-1; D unresolved. The CDR3 is 12 amino acids. Trimming stripped 5 bases from V and 6 bases from J, with 8 bases between. Germline CDR1 reads SGHAT; CDR2 reads FQNNGV.

V and J are TRBV9 and TRBJ1-1; D is perhaps TRBD1 (5 bases). V lost 1 base, J lost 1 base, and 17 bases lay in between. Germline CDR1 is SGDLS and CDR2 is YYNGEE. The CDR3 loop spans 17 amino acids. The CDR3 region has the DNA TGTGCCAGCAGCGTATACCGGGACCCCCGGGGGAACACTGAAGCTTTCTTT. It specifies CASSVYRDPRGNTEAFF.